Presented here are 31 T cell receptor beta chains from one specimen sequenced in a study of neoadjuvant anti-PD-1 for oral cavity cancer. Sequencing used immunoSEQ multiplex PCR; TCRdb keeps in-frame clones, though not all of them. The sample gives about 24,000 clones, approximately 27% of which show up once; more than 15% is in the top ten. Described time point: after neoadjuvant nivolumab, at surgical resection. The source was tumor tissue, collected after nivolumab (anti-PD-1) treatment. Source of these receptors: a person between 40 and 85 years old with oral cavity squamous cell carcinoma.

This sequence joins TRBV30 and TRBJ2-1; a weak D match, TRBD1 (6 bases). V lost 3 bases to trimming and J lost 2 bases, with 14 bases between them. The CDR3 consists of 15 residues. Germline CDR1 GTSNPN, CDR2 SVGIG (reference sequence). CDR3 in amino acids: CAWRGDNRAYNEQFF. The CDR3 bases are TGTGCCTGGAGAGGGGACAATCGAGCCTACAATGAGCAGTTCTTC.

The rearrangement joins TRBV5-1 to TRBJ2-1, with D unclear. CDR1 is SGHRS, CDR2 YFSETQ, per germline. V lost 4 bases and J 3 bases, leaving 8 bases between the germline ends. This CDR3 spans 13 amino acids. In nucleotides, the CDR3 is TGCGCCAGCAGCAAGACGCACTACAATGAGCAGTTCTTC. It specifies CASSKTHYNEQFF.

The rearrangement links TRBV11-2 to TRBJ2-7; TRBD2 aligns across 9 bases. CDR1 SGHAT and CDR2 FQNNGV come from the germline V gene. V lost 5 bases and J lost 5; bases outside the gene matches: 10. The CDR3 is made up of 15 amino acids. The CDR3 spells CASSQSSGSLNEQYF. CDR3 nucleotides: TGTGCCAGCAGCCAGAGTAGCGGGAGTCTGAACGAGCAGTACTTC.

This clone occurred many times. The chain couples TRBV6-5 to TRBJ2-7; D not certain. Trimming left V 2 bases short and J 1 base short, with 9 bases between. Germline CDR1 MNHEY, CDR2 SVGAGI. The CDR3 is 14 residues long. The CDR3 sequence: CASSYGVWSYEQYF. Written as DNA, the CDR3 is TGTGCCAGCAGTTACGGGGTCTGGTCCTACGAGCAGTACTTC.

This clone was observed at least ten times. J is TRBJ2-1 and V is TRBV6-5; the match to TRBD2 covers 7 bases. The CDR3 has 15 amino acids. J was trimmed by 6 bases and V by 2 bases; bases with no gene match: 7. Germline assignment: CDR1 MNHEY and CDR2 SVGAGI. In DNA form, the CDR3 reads TGTGCCAGCAGTTACGAGCGGGGTTTCCTCAATGAGCAGTTCTTC. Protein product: CASSYERGFLNEQFF.

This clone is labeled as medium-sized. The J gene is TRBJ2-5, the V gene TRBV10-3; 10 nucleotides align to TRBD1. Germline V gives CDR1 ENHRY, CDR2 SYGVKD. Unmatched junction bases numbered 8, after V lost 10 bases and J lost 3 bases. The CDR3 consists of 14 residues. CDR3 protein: CATLETGGEETQYF. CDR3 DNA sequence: TGTGCCACGCTAGAGACAGGGGGCGAAGAGACCCAGTACTTC.

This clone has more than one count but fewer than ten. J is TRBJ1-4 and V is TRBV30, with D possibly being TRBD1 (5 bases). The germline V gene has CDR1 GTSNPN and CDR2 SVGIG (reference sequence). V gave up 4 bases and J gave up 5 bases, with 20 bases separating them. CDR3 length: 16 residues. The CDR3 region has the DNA TGTGCCTGGAATCTCCCATGGAGGGGCCCCAATGAAAAACTGTTTTTT. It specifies CAWNLPWRGPNEKLFF. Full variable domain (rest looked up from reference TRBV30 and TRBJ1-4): SQTIHQWPATLVQPVGSPLSLECTVEGTSNPNLYWYRQAAGRGLQLLFYSVGIGQISSEVPQNLSASRPQDRQFILSSKKLLLSDSGFYLCAWNLPWRGPNEKLFFGSGTQLSVL.

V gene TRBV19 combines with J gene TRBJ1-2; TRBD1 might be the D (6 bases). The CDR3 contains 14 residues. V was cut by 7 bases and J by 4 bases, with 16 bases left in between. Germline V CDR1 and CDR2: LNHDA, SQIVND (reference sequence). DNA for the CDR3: TGTGCCAGTACCCAACAGGGCCTAACCTATGGCTACACCTTC. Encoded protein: CASTQQGLTYGYTF.

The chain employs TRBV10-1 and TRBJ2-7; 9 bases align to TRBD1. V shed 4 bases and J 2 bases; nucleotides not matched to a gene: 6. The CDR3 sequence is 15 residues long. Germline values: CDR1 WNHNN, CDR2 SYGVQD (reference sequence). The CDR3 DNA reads TGCGCCAGCAGTGCCCAAACAGGGGGCCCCTACGAGCAGTACTTC. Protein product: CASSAQTGGPYEQYF.

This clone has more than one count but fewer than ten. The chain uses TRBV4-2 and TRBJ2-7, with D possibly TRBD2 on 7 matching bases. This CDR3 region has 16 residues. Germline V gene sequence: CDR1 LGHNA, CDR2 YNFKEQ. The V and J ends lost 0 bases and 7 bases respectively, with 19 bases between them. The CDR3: CASSQDRGEGREEQYF. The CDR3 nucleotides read TGTGCCAGCAGCCAAGATAGGGGGGAGGGACGCGAGGAGCAGTACTTC.

The CDR3 is CASLSGAPFHEQYF. CDR3 sequence (DNA): TGTGCCAGCCTCAGTGGGGCCCCGTTCCACGAGCAGTACTTC. This sequence joins TRBV28 and TRBJ2-7; a possible D gene is TRBD1 (5 bases). The CDR3 totals 14 residues. CDR1 and CDR2 from the germline V gene are MDHEN and SYDVKM. The V gene lost 8 bases and the J gene lost 5 bases, with 19 bases spanning the gap.

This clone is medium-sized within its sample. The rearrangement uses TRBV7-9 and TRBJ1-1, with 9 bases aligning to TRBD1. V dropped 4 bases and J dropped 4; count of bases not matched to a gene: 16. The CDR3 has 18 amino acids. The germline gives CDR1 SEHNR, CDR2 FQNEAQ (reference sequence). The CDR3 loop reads CASSWGTGTGWRSTEAFF. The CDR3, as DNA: TGTGCCAGCAGCTGGGGAACCGGGACAGGGTGGCGAAGCACTGAAGCTTTCTTT. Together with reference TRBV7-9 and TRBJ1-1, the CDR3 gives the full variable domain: DTGVSQNPRHKITKRGQNVTFRCDPISEHNRLYWYRQTLGQGPEFLTYFQNEAQLEKSRLLSDRFSAERPKGSFSTLEIQRTEQGDSAMYLCASSWGTGTGWRSTEAFFGQGTRLTVV.

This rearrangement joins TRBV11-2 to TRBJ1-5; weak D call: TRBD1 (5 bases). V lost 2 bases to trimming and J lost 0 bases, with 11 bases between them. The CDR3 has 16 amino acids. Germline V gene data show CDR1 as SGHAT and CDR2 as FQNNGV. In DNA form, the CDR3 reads TGTGCCAGCAGCTTAAGTTGGCAGGGTAGCAATCAGCCCCAGCATTTT. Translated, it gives CASSLSWQGSNQPQHF.

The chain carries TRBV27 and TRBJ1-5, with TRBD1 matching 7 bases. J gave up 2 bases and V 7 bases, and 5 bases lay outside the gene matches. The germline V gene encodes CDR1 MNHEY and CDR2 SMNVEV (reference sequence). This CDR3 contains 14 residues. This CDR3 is CASKGQFGNQPQHF. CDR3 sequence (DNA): TGTGCCAGCAAGGGACAGTTTGGCAATCAGCCCCAGCATTTT.

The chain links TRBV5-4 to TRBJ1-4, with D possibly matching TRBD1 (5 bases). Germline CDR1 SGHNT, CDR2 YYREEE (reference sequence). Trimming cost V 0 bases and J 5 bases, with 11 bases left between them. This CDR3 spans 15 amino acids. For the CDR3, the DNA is TGTGCCAGCAGCTTGGACGGTAGGGGAAATGAAAAACTGTTTTTT. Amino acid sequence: CASSLDGRGNEKLFF.

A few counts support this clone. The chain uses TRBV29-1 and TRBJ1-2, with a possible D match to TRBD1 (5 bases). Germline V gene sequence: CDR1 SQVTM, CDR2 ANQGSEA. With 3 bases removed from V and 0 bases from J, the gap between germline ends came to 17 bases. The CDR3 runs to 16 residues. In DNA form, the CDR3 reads TGCAGCGTTGAGAGTAGGGGCAGTTCAGCTAACTATGGCTACACCTTC. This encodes CSVESRGSSANYGYTF.

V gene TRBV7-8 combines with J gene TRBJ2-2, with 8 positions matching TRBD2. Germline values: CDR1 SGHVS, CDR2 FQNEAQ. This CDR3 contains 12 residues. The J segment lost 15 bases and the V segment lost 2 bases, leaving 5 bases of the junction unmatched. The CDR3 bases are TGTGCCAGCAGCTTAACCAGCGGGAGAATGTTTTTT. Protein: CASSLTSGRMFF.

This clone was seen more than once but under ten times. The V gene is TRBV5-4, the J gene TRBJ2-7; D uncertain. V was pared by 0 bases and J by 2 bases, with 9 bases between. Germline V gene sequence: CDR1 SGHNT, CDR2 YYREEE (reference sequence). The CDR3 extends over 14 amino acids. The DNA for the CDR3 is TGTGCCAGCAGCTTGGACGGTCCCACCTACGAGCAGTACTTC. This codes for CASSLDGPTYEQYF.

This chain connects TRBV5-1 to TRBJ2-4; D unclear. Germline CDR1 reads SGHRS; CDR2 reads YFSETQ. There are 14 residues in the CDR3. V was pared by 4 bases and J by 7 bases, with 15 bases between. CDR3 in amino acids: CASSPGRGGNIQYF. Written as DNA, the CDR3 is TGCGCCAGCAGCCCCGGAAGAGGCGGCAACATTCAGTACTTC.

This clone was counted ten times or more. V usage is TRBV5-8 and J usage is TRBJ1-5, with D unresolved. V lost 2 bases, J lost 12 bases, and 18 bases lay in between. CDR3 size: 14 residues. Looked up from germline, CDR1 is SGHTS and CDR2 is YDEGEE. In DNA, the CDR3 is TGTGCCAGCAGCTTCCTCGCAGCCCAATACATCCAGCATTTT. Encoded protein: CASSFLAAQYIQHF.

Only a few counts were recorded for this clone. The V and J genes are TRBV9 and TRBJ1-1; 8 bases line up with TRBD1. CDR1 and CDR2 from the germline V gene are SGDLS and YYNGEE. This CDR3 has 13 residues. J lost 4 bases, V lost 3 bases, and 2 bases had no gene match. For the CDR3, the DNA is TGTGCCAGCAGCGAACAGGGGGTCACTGAAGCTTTCTTT. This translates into CASSEQGVTEAFF.

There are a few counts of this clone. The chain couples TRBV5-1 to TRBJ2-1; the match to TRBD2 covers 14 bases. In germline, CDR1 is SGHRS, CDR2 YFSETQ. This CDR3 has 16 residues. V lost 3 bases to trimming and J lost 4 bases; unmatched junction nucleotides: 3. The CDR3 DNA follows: TGCGCCAGCAGCTCAGGACTAGCGGGGGGTTACAATGAGCAGTTCTTC. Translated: CASSSGLAGGYNEQFF. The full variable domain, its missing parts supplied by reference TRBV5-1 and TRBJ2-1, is KAGVTQTPRYLIKTRGQQVTLSCSPISGHRSVSWYQQTPGQGLQFLFEYFSETQRNKGNFPGRFSGRQFSNSRSEMNVSTLELGDSALYLCASSSGLAGGYNEQFFGPGTRLTVL.

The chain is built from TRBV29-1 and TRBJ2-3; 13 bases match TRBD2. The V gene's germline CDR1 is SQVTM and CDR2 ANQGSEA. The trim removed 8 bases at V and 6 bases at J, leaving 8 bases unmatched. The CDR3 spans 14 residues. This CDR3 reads CSTSGLAGADTQYF. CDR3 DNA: TGCAGCACCTCTGGACTAGCGGGAGCGGATACGCAGTATTTT.

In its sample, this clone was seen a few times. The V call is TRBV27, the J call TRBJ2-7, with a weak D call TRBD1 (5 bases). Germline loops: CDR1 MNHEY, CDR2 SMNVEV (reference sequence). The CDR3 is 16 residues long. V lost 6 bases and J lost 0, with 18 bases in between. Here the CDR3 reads CASSQRARASSYEQYF. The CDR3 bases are TGTGCCAGCAGCCAAAGGGCCAGGGCCAGCTCCTACGAGCAGTACTTC.

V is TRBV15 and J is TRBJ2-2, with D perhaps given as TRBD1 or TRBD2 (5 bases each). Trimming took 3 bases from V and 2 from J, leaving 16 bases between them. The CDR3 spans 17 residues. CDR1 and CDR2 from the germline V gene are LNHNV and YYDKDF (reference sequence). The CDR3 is CATSSGWGRTNTGELFF. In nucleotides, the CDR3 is TGTGCCACCAGCAGCGGGTGGGGCAGGACTAACACCGGGGAGCTGTTTTTT.

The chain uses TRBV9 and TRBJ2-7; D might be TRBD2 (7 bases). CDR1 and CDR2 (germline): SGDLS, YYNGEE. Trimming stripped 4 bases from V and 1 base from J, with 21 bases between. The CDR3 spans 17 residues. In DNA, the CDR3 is TGTGCCAGCAGCCTCCGACCCGGAGGGGGGGGTTCCTACGAGCAGTACTTC. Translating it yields CASSLRPGGGGSYEQYF.

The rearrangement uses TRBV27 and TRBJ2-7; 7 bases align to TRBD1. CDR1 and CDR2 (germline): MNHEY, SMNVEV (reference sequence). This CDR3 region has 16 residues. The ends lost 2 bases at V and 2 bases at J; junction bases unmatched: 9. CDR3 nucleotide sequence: TGTGCCAGCAGTTTACCCAGTGGTCAGGGGGCCTACGAGCAGTACTTC. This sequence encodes CASSLPSGQGAYEQYF.

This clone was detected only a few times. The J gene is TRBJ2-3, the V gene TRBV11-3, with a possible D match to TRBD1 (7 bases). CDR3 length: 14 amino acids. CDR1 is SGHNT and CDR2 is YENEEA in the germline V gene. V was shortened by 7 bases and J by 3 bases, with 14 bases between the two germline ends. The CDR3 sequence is CASNQGGPTDTQYF. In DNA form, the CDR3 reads TGTGCCAGCAACCAGGGGGGCCCAACAGATACGCAGTATTTT.

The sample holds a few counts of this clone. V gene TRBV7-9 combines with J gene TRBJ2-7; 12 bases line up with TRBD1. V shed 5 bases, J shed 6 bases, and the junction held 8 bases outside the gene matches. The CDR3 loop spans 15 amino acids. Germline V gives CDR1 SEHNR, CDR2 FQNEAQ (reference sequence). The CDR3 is CASSHSGTGGREQYF. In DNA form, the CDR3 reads TGTGCCAGCAGCCACTCCGGGACAGGGGGCCGCGAGCAGTACTTC.

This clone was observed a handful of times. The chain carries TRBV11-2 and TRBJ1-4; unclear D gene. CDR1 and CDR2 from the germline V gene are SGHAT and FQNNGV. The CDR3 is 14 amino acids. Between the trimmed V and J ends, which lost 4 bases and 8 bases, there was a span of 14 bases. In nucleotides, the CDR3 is TGTGCCAGCAGCTATAACGGGGTATGGGAAAAACTGTTTTTT. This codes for CASSYNGVWEKLFF. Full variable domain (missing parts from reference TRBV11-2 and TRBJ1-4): EAGVAQSPRYKIIEKRQSVAFWCNPISGHATLYWYQQILGQGPKLLIQFQNNGVVDDSQLPKDRFSAERLKGVDSTLKIQPAKLEDSAVYLCASSYNGVWEKLFFGSGTQLSVL.

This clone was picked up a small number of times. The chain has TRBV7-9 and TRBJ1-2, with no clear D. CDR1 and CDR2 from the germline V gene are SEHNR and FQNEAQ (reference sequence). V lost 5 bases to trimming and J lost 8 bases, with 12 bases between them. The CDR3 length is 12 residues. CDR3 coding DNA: TGTGCCAGCAGCGAAGGCATTTTAGGCTACACCTTC. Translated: CASSEGILGYTF.